The present entry profiles one T cell receptor beta chain with its context. Its antigen is unidentified. Within the sample, other DNA sequences also encode this same CDR3. The sample is drawn from a study of cytomegalovirus exposure and HLA in healthy donors. Broader study findings: Later, an analysis showed that TCR beta chains associated with HLA were more clonally expanded than others that were equally common. Most TCR sequences were uncommon, yet certain public TCRs appeared in many donors.

Trimming at V came to 1 base and at J to 3 bases, leaving 12 bases not matched to a gene. Germline CDR1 and CDR2: SGHVS and FQNEAQ. The CDR3 extends over 19 amino acids. The PCR made use of 60 Vbeta and 13 Jbeta primers. Sequenced by immunoSEQ multiplex PCR; TCRdb stores in-frame clones only, minus some. The data contain over 200,000 clones, over 75% of them seen just once; the ten biggest clones take up around 1.4%. The rearrangement links TRBV7-8 to TRBJ2-1, with 10 bases identical to TRBD2. This TCR was sampled from a human donor in good health. The sample taken for sequencing was PBMCs. The CDR3 DNA is TGTGCCAGCAGCTTAGGTGGGACAGGAGGACTAGCGGTCTACAATGAGCAGTTCTTC. It is translated as CASSLGGTGGLAVYNEQFF.